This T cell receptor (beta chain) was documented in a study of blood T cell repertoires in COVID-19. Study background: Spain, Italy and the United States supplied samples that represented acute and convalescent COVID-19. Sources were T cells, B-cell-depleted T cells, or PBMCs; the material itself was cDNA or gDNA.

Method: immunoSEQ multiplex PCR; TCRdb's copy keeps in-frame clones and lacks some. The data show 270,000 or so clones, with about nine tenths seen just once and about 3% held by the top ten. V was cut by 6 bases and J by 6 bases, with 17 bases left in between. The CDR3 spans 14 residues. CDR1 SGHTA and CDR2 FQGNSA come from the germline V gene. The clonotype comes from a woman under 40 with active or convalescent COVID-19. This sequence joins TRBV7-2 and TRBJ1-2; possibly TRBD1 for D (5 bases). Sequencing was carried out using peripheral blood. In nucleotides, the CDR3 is TGTGCCAGCAGAAAATCTAGGGGATTCGATGGCTACACCTTC. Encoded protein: CASRKSRGFDGYTF.